The 22 T cell receptor beta chains below all came from one sample that was sequenced in a study of patients and donors after allogeneic stem cell transplantation. TCRdb re-analysed the RT-PCR reads in MiXCR, keeping a single row per CDR3 protein. The sample holds 410,000 or so distinct CDR3 sequences; approximately 16% are singletons and the top ten take over 6%. Sequencing was carried out using blood, either unsorted or a sorted T cell fraction (not recorded which). Source of these receptors: a human donor who was either an allogeneic HSCT recipient or a stem cell or donor lymphocyte infusion donor (not recorded which). It is not recorded whose cells these are; they may come from a transplant donor.

The rearrangement uses TRBV18 and TRBJ2-7, with 10 bases lining up with TRBD2. V dropped 1 base and J dropped 6; count of bases not matched to a gene: 0. Germline V gene lookup returns CDR1 KGHSH and CDR2 LQKENI. This CDR3 spans 13 amino acids. The CDR3 DNA reads as TGTGCCAGCTCACCACTAGCGGGAGGCGAGCAGTACTTC. This sequence encodes CASSPLAGGEQYF.

The V gene is TRBV12-3 or TRBV12-4, the J gene TRBJ2-2, with 15 bases aligning to TRBD2. The CDR3 is 17 amino acids. V lost 7 bases, J lost 3 bases, and 6 bases stayed unmatched. The CDR3 DNA sequence: TGTGCCAGCACCCGGACTAGCGGGGGGGTTGACACCGGGGAGCTGTTTTTT. This gives the protein CASTRTSGGVDTGELFF.

The V and J genes are TRBV5-1 and TRBJ2-5, with TRBD2 as a possible D gene (6 bases). Trimming left V 1 base short and J 1 base short, with 8 bases between. The CDR3 runs 14 residues. Germline CDR1 reads SGHRS; CDR2 reads YFSETQ. CDR3 nucleotides: TGCGCCAGCAGCTTGCGGGACTCCCAAGAGACCCAGTACTTC. Encoded protein: CASSLRDSQETQYF. Based on the CDR3 plus reference TRBV5-1 and TRBJ2-5, the full variable domain is KAGVTQTPRYLIKTRGQQVTLSCSPISGHRSVSWYQQTPGQGLQFLFEYFSETQRNKGNFPGRFSGRQFSNSRSEMNVSTLELGDSALYLCASSLRDSQETQYFGPGTRLLVL.

The V and J genes are TRBV4-2 and TRBJ2-5, with D possibly being TRBD1 (6 bases). This CDR3 region has 14 residues. Per the germline V gene, CDR1 is LGHNA and CDR2 is YNFKEQ. Trimming left V 0 bases short and J 5 bases short, with 10 bases between. CDR3 nucleotide sequence: TGTGCCAGCAGCCAAGATCTGAGGGGGGAGACCCAGTACTTC. The encoded protein is CASSQDLRGETQYF.

V usage is TRBV30 and J usage is TRBJ1-1; D remains ambiguous. Trimming stripped 5 bases from V and 5 bases from J, with 15 bases between. This CDR3 comprises 13 residues. Germline V CDR1 and CDR2: GTSNPN, SVGIG (reference sequence). Here the CDR3 reads CAWDGDEWTEAFF. DNA for the CDR3: TGTGCCTGGGACGGGGATGAATGGACTGAAGCTTTCTTT.

This clonotype was picked up many times. The V and J genes are TRBV4-3 and TRBJ2-3; TRBD2 aligns across 8 bases. V shed 4 bases, J shed 0 bases, and the junction held 6 bases outside the gene matches. Germline V gene lookup returns CDR1 LGHNA and CDR2 YSLEER. There are 16 residues in the CDR3. CDR3 bases: TGCGCCAGCAGCCCCGGGGGGGGGAAGAGCACAGATACGCAGTATTTT. Its translation is CASSPGGGKSTDTQYF.

This clonotype was found a few times. The chain has TRBV20-1 and TRBJ2-1; either TRBD1 or TRBD2 may fit D (5 bases each). V lost 0 bases and J lost 6, with 15 bases in between. Germline-derived CDR1 and CDR2 are DFQATT and SNEGSKA (reference sequence). The CDR3 has 15 residues. The CDR3 loop is CSAREGTLGPNEQFF. CDR3 DNA sequence: TGCAGTGCTAGAGAGGGCACACTGGGACCCAATGAGCAGTTCTTC.

The sample holds many counts of this clonotype. Sequence at one end of the junction differs from germline and may be a read error. This CDR3 is CASSLGTSGYNEQFF. CDR3 DNA: TGTGCCAGCAGTTTAGGGACTAGCGGCTACAATGAGCAGTTCTTC. This chain joins TRBV5-1 and TRBJ2-1; 11 bases are shared with TRBD2. The germline V gene has CDR1 SGHRS and CDR2 YFSETQ. The CDR3 sequence is 15 residues long.

This clonotype occurred a few times. The rearrangement joins TRBV3-1 to TRBJ2-2; no firm D call. The CDR3 consists of 14 residues. In germline, CDR1 is LGHDT, CDR2 YNNKEL (reference sequence). The ends were cut back, 1 base at V and 4 bases at J, with 7 bases in the middle. The CDR3 DNA follows: TGTGCCAGCAGCCAAGTAGCATCCACCGGGGAGCTGTTTTTT. As protein: CASSQVASTGELFF. Complete variable domain (other parts from reference TRBV3-1 and TRBJ2-2): DTAVSQTPKYLVTQMGNDKSIKCEQNLGHDTMYWYKQDSKKFLKIMFSYNNKELIINETVPNRFSPKSPDKAHLNLHINSLELGDSAVYFCASSQVASTGELFFGEGSRLTVL.

A few counts support this clonotype. The gene calls are TRBV5-1 and TRBJ1-2; a possible D gene is TRBD1 (5 bases). Germline V gene data show CDR1 as SGHRS and CDR2 as YFSETQ. V was clipped by 5 bases and J by 2 bases, with 10 bases between them. There are 13 residues in the CDR3. The CDR3 DNA follows: TGCGCCAGCAGGGGACCCAGGAACTATGGCTACACCTTC. It is translated as CASRGPRNYGYTF.

This clonotype was seen only a few times. The chain couples TRBV5-1 to TRBJ1-1, with D maybe TRBD1 (6 bases). This CDR3 has 12 residues. Germline CDR1 reads SGHRS; CDR2 reads YFSETQ. Trimming removed 1 base at V and 8 bases at J, with 9 bases between. The CDR3 here is CASSLTGQEAFF. The CDR3 region has the DNA TGCGCCAGCAGCTTGACCGGACAGGAAGCTTTCTTT.

This clonotype was seen more than once but under ten times. The chain carries TRBV4-1 and TRBJ2-1, with 9 nucleotides matching TRBD2. Germline-derived CDR1 and CDR2 are MGHRA and YSYEKL. V shed 5 bases, J shed 0 bases, and the junction held 5 bases outside the gene matches. The CDR3 covers 16 residues. Written as DNA, the CDR3 is TGCGCCAGCAGCAAGAGTAGCGGGAGCTCCTACAATGAGCAGTTCTTC. Translation gives CASSKSSGSSYNEQFF.

The gene calls are TRBV12-3 or TRBV12-4 and TRBJ2-3, with D perhaps matching TRBD1 (5 bases). The CDR3 loop spans 16 amino acids. Trimming shortened V by 3 bases and J by 5 bases, and 18 bases separated the two germline ends. The CDR3 loop is CASSFGRAAGRDTQYF. The CDR3 nucleotides read TGTGCCAGCAGTTTTGGCAGGGCCGCTGGGCGAGATACGCAGTATTTT.

This clonotype was seen a handful of times. The chain links TRBV6-5 to TRBJ2-5; D possibly corresponds to TRBD2 (6 bases). This CDR3 has 15 residues. V gave up 2 bases and J gave up 5 bases, with 15 bases separating them. Per the germline V gene, CDR1 is MNHEY and CDR2 is SVGAGI. CDR3 nucleotides: TGTGCCAGCAGTTACGCGGCGGGGCGGAAGGAGACCCAGTACTTC. It yields the protein CASSYAAGRKETQYF.

V is TRBV29-1 and J is TRBJ2-3, with 7 bases fitting TRBD2. Germline-derived CDR1 and CDR2 are SQVTM and ANQGSEA. The CDR3 runs to 13 residues. Losses at the gene ends were 4 bases for V and 9 bases for J; bases not matched to a gene: 10. The CDR3 is CSVAAGVSITQYF. The CDR3 DNA reads as TGCAGCGTTGCGGCGGGAGTGAGTATAACGCAGTATTTT.

In its sample, this clonotype was seen many times. The chain joins TRBV29-1 to TRBJ1-1; D possibly corresponds to TRBD1 (5 bases). From germline, CDR1 is SQVTM and CDR2 ANQGSEA. Between the trimmed V and J ends, which lost 4 bases and 3 bases, there was a span of 15 bases. The CDR3 is made up of 14 amino acids. CDR3 residues: CSVVVQGAHTEAFF. The CDR3 nucleotides read TGCAGCGTTGTGGTGCAGGGCGCGCACACTGAAGCTTTCTTT.

The chain has TRBV12-3 or TRBV12-4 and TRBJ1-6; D may be TRBD1 (6 bases). The CDR3 totals 16 residues. Trimming cost V 5 bases and J 3 bases, with 14 bases left between them. CDR3 DNA: TGTGCCAGCAGTCTAGACAGGAGCTTCTATAATTCACCCCTCCACTTT. This translates into CASSLDRSFYNSPLHF.

This clonotype was counted between two and nine times. The CDR3 DNA reads as TGCAGTGCTAGAGTTGGGGGGAGGTTCACTGAAGCTTTCTTT. Protein product: CSARVGGRFTEAFF. The rearrangement joins TRBV20-1 to TRBJ1-1; D is possibly TRBD1 (5 bases). The CDR3 covers 14 residues. The ends were cut back, 1 base at V and 4 bases at J, with 13 bases in the middle. Germline V gene data show CDR1 as DFQATT and CDR2 as SNEGSKA (reference sequence).

In this sample, this clonotype turned up a few times. This chain connects TRBV20-1 to TRBJ2-2; no definite D call. Germline V gene data show CDR1 as DFQATT and CDR2 as SNEGSKA (reference sequence). This CDR3 spans 14 amino acids. Deletions cut 3 bases from V and 1 base from J, with 9 bases between. CDR3 nucleotides: TGCAGTGCTAGTCCCAAAATGAACACCGGGGAGCTGTTTTTT. Amino acids: CSASPKMNTGELFF.

The chain links TRBV5-4 to TRBJ2-1; 8 nucleotides agree with TRBD2. Germline V gives CDR1 SGHNT, CDR2 YYREEE (reference sequence). The CDR3 covers 13 residues. Losses at the gene ends were 0 bases for V and 9 bases for J; bases not matched to a gene: 2. This chain's CDR3 is CASSLDGGVEQFF. Here the CDR3 DNA reads TGTGCCAGCAGCTTGGACGGGGGGGTTGAGCAGTTCTTC. Supplemented by reference TRBV5-4 and TRBJ2-1, the full variable domain reads ETGVTQSPTHLIKTRGQQVTLRCSSQSGHNTVSWYQQALGQGPQFIFQYYREEENGRGNFPPRFSGLQFPNYSSELNVNALELDDSALYLCASSLDGGVEQFFGPGTRLTVL.

This clonotype occurred a few times. The CDR3 nucleotides read TGTGCCAGCTCACCTACCAGGGGGACCTCGGGCGAGCAGTACTTC. This translates into CASSPTRGTSGEQYF. This sequence joins TRBV18 and TRBJ2-7; 7 nucleotides align to TRBD1. The CDR3 is 15 amino acids. Germline values: CDR1 KGHSH, CDR2 LQKENI. After removal of 3 bases from V and 6 bases from J, the junction contained 11 bases not matched to a gene.

This clonotype has only a few counts. The J gene is TRBJ1-4, the V gene TRBV24-1; D is possibly TRBD1 (6 bases). Between the trimmed V and J ends, which lost 4 bases and 8 bases, there was a span of 16 bases. The length of the CDR3 is 15 residues. From germline, CDR1 is KGHDR and CDR2 SFDVKD. CDR3 in DNA: TGTGCCACCAGTGACCCAGGGGTCCGAGGGGAAAAACTGTTTTTT. Translated, it gives CATSDPGVRGEKLFF.